Sequencing of this T cell receptor beta chain was carried out in a study of cytomegalovirus exposure and HLA in healthy donors. From germline, CDR1 is WSHSY and CDR2 SAAADI. This CDR3 has 13 amino acids. The J segment lost 11 bases and the V segment lost 8 bases, leaving 9 bases of the junction unmatched. Method: immunoSEQ multiplex PCR; TCRdb's copy keeps in-frame clones and lacks some. The table lists about 73,000 clones, approximately 95% of them singletons. The clonotype originates from a man younger than 35 in good health and CMV-seronegative. The sequenced sample consisted of PBMCs. The V gene is TRBV10-2, the J gene TRBJ1-4; 9 bases agree with TRBD1. As DNA, the CDR3 is TGCGCCAGCCGAGCACAGGGGGCTGAGAAACTGTTTTTT. This encodes CASRAQGAEKLFF.